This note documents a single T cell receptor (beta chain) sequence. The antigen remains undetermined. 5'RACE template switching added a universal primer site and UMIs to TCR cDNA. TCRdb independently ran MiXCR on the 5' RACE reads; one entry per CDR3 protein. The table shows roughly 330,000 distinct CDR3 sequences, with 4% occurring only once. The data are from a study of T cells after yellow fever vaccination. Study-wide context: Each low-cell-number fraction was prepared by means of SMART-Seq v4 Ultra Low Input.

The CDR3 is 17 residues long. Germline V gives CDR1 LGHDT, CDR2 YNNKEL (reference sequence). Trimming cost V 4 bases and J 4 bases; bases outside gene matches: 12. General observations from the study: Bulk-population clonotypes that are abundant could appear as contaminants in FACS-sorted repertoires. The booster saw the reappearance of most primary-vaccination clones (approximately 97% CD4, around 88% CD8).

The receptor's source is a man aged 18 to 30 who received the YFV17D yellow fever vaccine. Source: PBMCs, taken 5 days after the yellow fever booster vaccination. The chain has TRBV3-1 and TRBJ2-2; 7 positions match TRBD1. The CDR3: CASSPNPLTGLTGELFF. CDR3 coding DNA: TGTGCCAGCAGCCCAAATCCCCTGACAGGGCTCACCGGGGAGCTGTTTTTT.